The 32 T cell receptor beta chains in this list originate from one sample, sequenced in a study of CXCR3-negative and CXCR3-positive naive CD8 T cells. Study-wide results and caveats: TRB CDR3s were more hydrophobic in CXCR3-positive than in CXCR3-negative naive cells.

The method, 5' RACE with UMI labels, was used to prepare the TRB cDNA libraries. For each CDR3 protein, TCRdb gives one entry from its re-call of the 5' RACE reads, without DNA. The sample holds 55,000 to 65,000 distinct CDR3 sequences. Their antigen targets remain unknown. Sequenced material: naive CXCR3+ CD8+ T cells from blood. As to subset: CD45RO-CCR7+CD27+CD95- naive CD8+ T cells expressing CXCR3 (TNR3+). These receptors were collected from a human donor in good health. Some clones in this sample may be carry-over from other donors' samples.

The chain has TRBV12-3 or TRBV12-4 and TRBJ2-1; TCRdb calls TRBD1, which cannot be checked without DNA. The CDR3 covers 15 residues. CDR3 protein: CASSLTTGSYNEQFF.

The chain combines TRBV29-1 with TRBJ1-2; TCRdb picks TRBD1, but there is no DNA to check that call. The CDR3 runs 13 residues. CDR1 and CDR2 (germline): SQVTM, ANQGSEA. The CDR3 reads CSVEVGDRVGYTF.

V gene TRBV4-1 combines with J gene TRBJ1-1; without DNA, the TCRdb call of TRBD1 cannot be checked. The CDR3 has 14 amino acids. Per the germline V gene, CDR1 is MGHRA and CDR2 is YSYEKL. The CDR3 sequence is CASSQEGRGTEAFF.

The J gene is TRBJ2-6, the V gene TRBV4-2. This CDR3 has 17 residues. CDR1 LGHNA and CDR2 YNFKEQ come from the germline V gene. The chain's CDR3 is CASSQDGVSSGANVLTF.

The rearrangement links TRBV2 to TRBJ2-4; the D call of TRBD1 rests on TCRdb alone, since no DNA is present to check it. Germline-derived CDR1 and CDR2 are SNHLY and FYNNEI. There are 14 residues in the CDR3. The CDR3 is CASILQGAKNIQYF.

The genes are TRBV6-2 or TRBV6-3 and TRBJ1-1; TCRdb's D gene call, TRBD1, goes unchecked for lack of DNA. Germline loops: CDR1 MNHEY, CDR2 SVGEGT. The length of the CDR3 is 15 residues. The CDR3 sequence: CASSRIPTENTEAFF.

The chain combines TRBV29-1 with TRBJ2-2; lacking DNA, the TRBD1 call made by TCRdb goes unchecked. Germline V gene sequence: CDR1 SQVTM, CDR2 ANQGSEA. The CDR3 is 16 amino acids. The CDR3 spells CSVGVRGGPNTGELFF.

CDR3: CASSLDAGVYQPQHF. This chain links TRBV27 with TRBJ1-5; TCRdb names TRBD1, which stays unverified in the absence of DNA. CDR1 MNHEY and CDR2 SMNVEV come from the germline V gene (reference sequence). The CDR3 has 15 amino acids.

This chain connects TRBV9 to TRBJ1-1. This CDR3 has 13 amino acids. Germline V gene data show CDR1 as SGDLS and CDR2 as YYNGEE. CDR3 region: CASSVSLGTEAFF.

This rearrangement joins TRBV7-9 to TRBJ2-1; the TCRdb call, TRBD2, lacks DNA for checking. From germline, CDR1 is SEHNR and CDR2 FQNEAQ (reference sequence). The CDR3 has 16 residues. CDR3 sequence reads: CASSSPSSGGAWEQFF.

V gene TRBV4-2 combines with J gene TRBJ1-1; TCRdb picks TRBD1, but there is no DNA to check that call. Looked up from germline, CDR1 is LGHNA and CDR2 is YNFKEQ. This CDR3 contains 16 residues. The CDR3 sequence is CASSQVAGWENTEAFF.

V is TRBV7-9 and J is TRBJ2-1. CDR1 SEHNR and CDR2 FQNEAQ come from the germline V gene (reference sequence). The CDR3 is 16 residues long. The CDR3 here is CDSSPKEYSSYNEQFF.

The CDR3 sequence: CSVETGLGFEGETQYF. The chain recombines TRBV29-1 with TRBJ2-5; TCRdb calls TRBD2, which cannot be checked without DNA. This CDR3 has 16 residues. Per germline, CDR1 SQVTM and CDR2 ANQGSEA.

This chain uses TRBV5-1 with TRBJ2-6. This CDR3 comprises 16 residues. Germline lookup yields CDR1 SGHRS and CDR2 YFSETQ. The CDR3 reads CASSLGYRAGANVLTF. Full variable domain (rest looked up from reference TRBV5-1 and TRBJ2-6): KAGVTQTPRYLIKTRGQQVTLSCSPISGHRSVSWYQQTPGQGLQFLFEYFSETQRNKGNFPGRFSGRQFSNSRSEMNVSTLELGDSALYLCASSLGYRAGANVLTFGAGSRLTVL.

The chain combines TRBV28 with TRBJ2-7. This CDR3 comprises 17 residues. CDR1 is MDHEN and CDR2 is SYDVKM in the germline V gene. This chain's CDR3 is CASSFTTGRTSSYEQYF.

The chain links TRBV27 to TRBJ2-7; TCRdb outputs TRBD1, but without DNA this stays unchecked. This CDR3 is 16 amino acids long. CDR1 and CDR2 from the germline V gene are MNHEY and SMNVEV (reference sequence). The CDR3 spells CASSLSTGQGRYEQYF.

This chain uses TRBV28 with TRBJ2-7; the D gene TCRdb calls, TRBD1, cannot be checked with no DNA. Germline-derived CDR1 and CDR2 are MDHEN and SYDVKM. The CDR3 runs 15 residues. CDR3 sequence reads: CASSLYREISYEQYF.

V and J are TRBV29-1 and TRBJ1-1; lacking DNA, the TRBD1 call made by TCRdb goes unchecked. This CDR3 contains 16 residues. Germline V gives CDR1 SQVTM, CDR2 ANQGSEA. The CDR3 spells CSVGGQGGVPNTEAFF.

The chain has TRBV9 and TRBJ1-5. There are 15 residues in the CDR3. CDR1 is SGDLS and CDR2 is YYNGEE in the germline V gene. CDR3 sequence reads: CASSVAGYPDQPQHF.

The chain employs TRBV29-1 and TRBJ1-1. Germline CDR1 and CDR2: SQVTM and ANQGSEA. This CDR3 region has 14 residues. CDR3 protein: CSVEGLRMNTEAFF.

The chain recombines TRBV4-1 with TRBJ2-1. Germline V gene data show CDR1 as MGHRA and CDR2 as YSYEKL. CDR3 length: 17 residues. The CDR3 loop is CASSQGLRGSSYNEQFF.

According to its frequency, this clonotype is medium-sized (0.01 to 0.1%). The genes are TRBV7-6 and TRBJ1-3. Germline CDR1 reads SGHVS; CDR2 reads FNYEAQ. This CDR3 comprises 14 residues. CDR3 sequence reads: CASSLEVIGNTIYF.

CDR3 amino acids: CASGPGTGYEQYF. V is TRBV25-1 and J is TRBJ2-7; TCRdb picks TRBD1, but there is no DNA to check that call. The CDR3 covers 13 residues. Germline values: CDR1 MGHDK, CDR2 SYGVNS.

This chain links TRBV5-1 with TRBJ2-7; TCRdb's D gene call, TRBD1, goes unchecked for lack of DNA. Germline-derived CDR1 and CDR2 are SGHRS and YFSETQ. The CDR3 length is 15 residues. The CDR3 loop is CASSPETTGRYEQYF. Combining the CDR3 with reference TRBV5-1 and TRBJ2-7 gives the whole variable domain KAGVTQTPRYLIKTRGQQVTLSCSPISGHRSVSWYQQTPGQGLQFLFEYFSETQRNKGNFPGRFSGRQFSNSRSEMNVSTLELGDSALYLCASSPETTGRYEQYFGPGTRLTVT.

The chain combines TRBV5-6 with TRBJ2-7. Germline assignment: CDR1 SGHDT and CDR2 YYEEEE. CDR3 length: 14 amino acids. CDR3 amino acids: CASSLGPTPYEQYF.

The rearrangement links TRBV7-9 to TRBJ1-1; TCRdb names TRBD1, which stays unverified in the absence of DNA. The germline V gene encodes CDR1 SEHNR and CDR2 FQNEAQ (reference sequence). The CDR3 loop spans 16 amino acids. CDR3: CASSTGDRRRNTEAFF. The full variable domain, in which reference TRBV7-9 and TRBJ1-1 provide the parts outside the CDR3, is DTGVSQNPRHKITKRGQNVTFRCDPISEHNRLYWYRQTLGQGPEFLTYFQNEAQLEKSRLLSDRFSAERPKGSFSTLEIQRTEQGDSAMYLCASSTGDRRRNTEAFFGQGTRLTVV.

This chain links TRBV27 with TRBJ2-1. The germline gives CDR1 MNHEY, CDR2 SMNVEV (reference sequence). This CDR3 spans 14 amino acids. CDR3 region: CASSLAGDYNEQFF.

This chain connects TRBV21-1 to TRBJ2-7; with no DNA, the TCRdb D assignment of TRBD1 cannot be verified. TRBV21-1 is shown as a pseudogene. This CDR3 region has 16 residues. This CDR3 is CASSKAGGQGGFEQYF.

This chain connects TRBV12-3 or TRBV12-4 to TRBJ1-6; TCRdb indicates TRBD1, and absent DNA this call remains unverified. The CDR3 totals 14 residues. CDR3: CASRTPQGGSPLHF.

The chain recombines TRBV11-2 with TRBJ1-1; TCRdb's D call, TRBD1, is unchecked because there is no DNA. Looked up from germline, CDR1 is SGHAT and CDR2 is FQNNGV. This CDR3 has 15 residues. CDR3 in amino acids: CASSTETDLNTEAFF. The complete variable domain, with remaining parts taken from reference TRBV11-2 and TRBJ1-1, reads EAGVAQSPRYKIIEKRQSVAFWCNPISGHATLYWYQQILGQGPKLLIQFQNNGVVDDSQLPKDRFSAERLKGVDSTLKIQPAKLEDSAVYLCASSTETDLNTEAFFGQGTRLTVV.

The chain has TRBV27 and TRBJ2-2; TCRdb indicates TRBD1, and absent DNA this call remains unverified. This CDR3 is built from 16 residues. CDR1 and CDR2 from the germline V gene are MNHEY and SMNVEV (reference sequence). The CDR3 sequence is CASRPTHAGTGGELFF.

The chain links TRBV29-1 to TRBJ2-1. The CDR3 runs 13 residues. Germline CDR1 and CDR2: SQVTM and ANQGSEA. CDR3 amino acids: CSVGTGSYNEQFF.